This T cell receptor (beta chain) was identified in a study of vaccination and CD4 T cells after COVID-19 (dated by TCRdb to 2021 to 2024). Notes on the research overall: Convalescent patients had a positive SARS-CoV-2 result on nasal swab PCR, and of these patients, nine had mild disease and one had severe disease. In the convalescent cohort there were six males and four females, among whom were two Hispanic individuals, seven Caucasians, two Asians and one multiracial person. For stimulating the cultures, overlapping spike peptide pools were used, derived from SARS-CoV-2 as well as from the common cold coronaviruses HCoV-NL63, HCoV-OC43 and HCoV-229E. Post-COVID blood samples from convalescent patients were collected a median of roughly 100 days after diagnosis, with a range of about 35 to 180 days. The spike-specific CD4+ TCR repertoire was compared before and after mRNA vaccination in around ten COVID-19 convalescent patients and a handful of infection-naive healthy vaccine recipients. Each participant got two doses of either the Pfizer-BioNTech BNT162b2 vaccine (n=8) or the Moderna mRNA-1273 vaccine (n=2). Post-vaccine blood samples were obtained a median of approximately 74 days after the second vaccine dose, with a range of about 12 to 241 days. In control cultures, a CEFX viral epitope pool was used as positive control, an HIV-1 Nef peptide pool was used as negative control, or no peptide was added.

As encoded in the germline V gene, CDR1 is SNHLY while CDR2 is FYNNEI. After removal of 7 bases from V and 1 base from J, the junction retains 5 bases not matched to a gene. The CDR3 numbers 14 residues from cysteine through phenylalanine. Just the 42-base CDR3 DNA is kept, in frame starting at base 1. The meaning of the sample's treatment or condition label: approximately nine-day PBMC culture with coronavirus spike peptide pools or control peptides (ViraFEST assay). The ViraFEST assay, used in the study, expanded antigen-specific T cells with peptide pools and then identified the expanded clonotypes through TCR sequencing. Positive SARS-CoV-2 PCR tests in the convalescent patients dated from March to December 2020, before Alpha, Beta and Delta variants emerged in the United States. Each well held roughly 2 million PBMCs cultured in IMDM containing roughly 5% human AB serum and roughly 10 IU/ml IL-2, with around 9.2 ug/ml peptide pools added. Half of the culture medium was replaced with fresh IL-2-containing medium on days 3 and 7. After approximately 11 days of culture, CD4+ T cells were isolated by negative selection with the EasySep CD4+ T cell isolation kit. PBMCs were separated from whole blood using Ficoll-Paque Plus gradient centrifugation and then either used fresh or cryopreserved at -140C. Triplicate wells were generally used for each culture condition.

Libraries came from PCR. TCR sequencing of DNA from cultured CD4+ T cells used the Oncomine TCR Beta short-read assay at the Johns Hopkins FTIC core. Genomic DNA was extracted from the cultured CD4+ T cells with the QIAamp micro DNA kit. Oncomine TCR Beta libraries from cultured CD4+ T cells were pooled with unique dual indexes and sequenced on an Illumina iSeq 100. In the authors' own workflow: Non-productive sequences were filtered out, and CDR3s that did not start with C, did not end with F or W, or were shorter than 7 amino acids were discarded. The MANAFEST web application was used to identify antigen-specific clonotypes by comparing peptide-stimulated wells against reference wells and other culture wells. For a clone to be called positive, the clone needed an FDR below 0.05, an odds ratio above 5, and a productive frequency above 0.1% in at least two of three replicate wells. Cross-reactive clonotypes were defined as significantly expanded in both SARS-CoV-2 spike wells and at least one common cold coronavirus spike condition. Using R version 3.6.1, CDR3 homology was evaluated through Levenshtein distances (stringdist) along with unrooted phylogenetic trees (ape). TCRdb handled the public reads itself, with Q25 trimming in fastp and clone calling in MiXCR, and kept productive beta chains. Each CDR3 protein appears once, grouped with its most common genes and DNA. V and J calls and clone size were set by TCRdb, not the authors. This sample comprises 20,000 to 30,000 distinct CDR3 sequences, around 54% of them detected only once. The ten largest clones add up to approximately 2.6% of the sample.

Overall study outcomes, separate from this receptor: An increase in the median number of SARS-CoV-2-reactive clonotypes from approximately 20 after infection to roughly 36 after vaccination was observed, but the change was not found to be significant. Of the vaccine-specific clones in convalescent patients, 304 of 307, or nearly all, reacted only to SARS-CoV-2 spike and did not cross-react with common cold coronaviruses. In convalescent patients, a median 86.3% of post-vaccine SARS-CoV-2-reactive clones were detected only after vaccination, and vaccine-specific priming was suggested by this finding. The study included relatively few convalescent patients and did not analyze early timepoints after natural infection.

Comments on this clonotype: Its binding antigen is unknown. Qualities for individual bases were not recorded, and no much larger clone is one base off.

This sequence uses TRBV2 and TRBJ1-1; 8 central nucleotides agree with TRBD1. The sequenced material came from CD4+ T cells from blood, cultured in vitro. This clonotype originated in a human donor who had recovered from COVID-19. The nucleotides are TGTGCCAGCAAAGGACAGGGACGGAACACTGAAGCTTTCTTT. Translated, this gives CASKGQGRNTEAFF.